The 24 T cell receptor beta chains below were found in one sample sequenced in a study of blood T cell repertoires in COVID-19. This table comes from immunoSEQ multiplex PCR, and its TCRdb copy is limited to in-frame clones, with some not included. The table records around 250,000 clones, around 80% of them present only once. The sequenced material came from peripheral blood. These receptors all stem from a man aged 40-55 years with active or convalescent COVID-19.

The genes are TRBV3-1 (or the pseudogene TRBV3-2) and TRBJ2-1; D is perhaps TRBD1 (5 bases). There are 17 residues in the CDR3. The germline V gene has CDR1 LGHDT and CDR2 YNNKEL (reference sequence). Trimming removed 4 bases from V and 0 bases from J, with 16 bases in between. The CDR3: CASSRGFTGSSYNEQFF. CDR3 coding DNA: TGTGCCAGCAGCCGAGGTTTCACAGGTAGCTCCTACAATGAGCAGTTCTTC.

This chain connects TRBV18 to TRBJ2-5; 8 nucleotides line up with TRBD1. The CDR3 totals 13 residues. Germline trimming cut 6 bases from V and 5 bases from J; bases unmatched to any gene: 5. Per the germline V gene, CDR1 is KGHSH and CDR2 is LQKENI. The CDR3 region has the DNA TGTGCCAGCTCGGGACAGGACGGGGAGACCCAGTACTTC. Its protein is CASSGQDGETQYF.

CDR3 coding DNA: TGCGCCAGCAAATGGGCGGGGTCCTCTGGGGCCAACGTCCTGACTTTC. Its translation: CASKWAGSSGANVLTF. The chain joins TRBV5-1 to TRBJ2-6, with a tentative D call TRBD2 (6 bases). This CDR3 is built from 16 residues. V lost 6 bases, J lost 0 bases, and 13 bases lay in between. Germline V gene data show CDR1 as SGHRS and CDR2 as YFSETQ. The whole variable domain, remainder taken from reference TRBV5-1 and TRBJ2-6, is KAGVTQTPRYLIKTRGQQVTLSCSPISGHRSVSWYQQTPGQGLQFLFEYFSETQRNKGNFPGRFSGRQFSNSRSEMNVSTLELGDSALYLCASKWAGSSGANVLTFGAGSRLTVL.

This clone was seen once. V gene TRBV5-4 combines with J gene TRBJ2-1; TRBD2 might be the D (6 bases). The CDR3 runs 14 residues. Germline CDR1 SGHNT, CDR2 YYREEE (reference sequence). Trimming stripped 1 base from V and 7 bases from J, with 12 bases between. For the CDR3, the DNA is TGTGCCAGCAGCTTGCCCCCTAGCGAAAATGAGCAGTTCTTC. This translates into CASSLPPSENEQFF.

V is TRBV2 and J is TRBJ1-1; weak D call: TRBD1 (6 bases). CDR1 is SNHLY and CDR2 is FYNNEI in the germline V gene. V dropped 5 bases and J dropped 6 bases, with 19 bases sitting between them. This CDR3 spans 15 amino acids. The DNA for the CDR3 is TGTGCCAGCAGTCGTCGGGGGGCCGCGGAGTCTGAAGCTTTCTTT. Residues: CASSRRGAAESEAFF.

The gene calls are TRBV19 and TRBJ1-2, with D possibly matching TRBD1 (5 bases). Germline assignment: CDR1 LNHDA and CDR2 SQIVND (reference sequence). V was shortened by 1 base and J by 4 bases, with 7 bases between the two germline ends. This CDR3 has 13 amino acids. The CDR3 sequence: CASSIVGPYGYTF. For the CDR3, the DNA is TGTGCCAGTAGTATAGTGGGGCCCTATGGCTACACCTTC.

CDR3 nucleotide sequence: TGTGCCAGTAGTCTAGTTCGCGCCGACAGGGCAGAAGGTGGCCAGCCCCAGCATTTT. Translated, it gives CASSLVRADRAEGGQPQHF. The chain couples TRBV19 to TRBJ1-5; 7 nucleotides line up with TRBD1. V lost 5 bases and J lost 7; bases outside the gene matches: 23. This CDR3 region has 19 residues. Germline loops: CDR1 LNHDA, CDR2 SQIVND (reference sequence).

The chain joins TRBV12-3 or TRBV12-4 to TRBJ1-3, with D possibly TRBD1 on 6 matching bases. The CDR3 is made up of 13 amino acids. V was clipped by 6 bases and J by 4 bases, with 10 bases between them. This CDR3 reads CASSPGVGNTIYF. CDR3 in DNA: TGTGCCAGCAGCCCAGGGGTAGGAAACACCATATATTTT.

The genes are TRBV25-1 and TRBJ2-7; D perhaps matches TRBD2 (6 bases). This CDR3 spans 17 amino acids. V lost 4 bases and J 2 bases, leaving 21 bases between the germline ends. Germline CDR1 and CDR2: MGHDK and SYGVNS. The CDR3 coding sequence is TGTGCCAGCAGTGGAGCCCGGGACGCCGGGAGCACCTACGAGCAGTACTTC. Encoded protein: CASSGARDAGSTYEQYF.

The chain links TRBV7-2 to TRBJ2-7; D possibly corresponds to TRBD2 (6 bases). This CDR3 has 15 residues. Looked up from germline, CDR1 is SGHTA and CDR2 is FQGNSA. Deletions cut 5 bases from V and 1 base from J, with 15 bases between. CDR3 region: CASSPGGAVSYEQYF. The DNA of the CDR3 is TGTGCCAGCAGCCCCGGAGGGGCCGTATCCTACGAGCAGTACTTC. Variable domain in full (rest from reference TRBV7-2 and TRBJ2-7): GAGVSQSPSNKVTEKGKDVELRCDPISGHTALYWYRQSLGQGLEFLIYFQGNSAPDKSGLPSDRFSAERTGGSVSTLTIQRTQQEDSAVYLCASSPGGAVSYEQYFGPGTRLTVT.

This CDR3 reads CASSITPPGSRGYGYTF. CDR3 DNA: TGTGCCAGCAGCATAACTCCACCGGGATCCCGGGGCTATGGCTACACCTTC. The rearrangement uses TRBV27 and TRBJ1-2; D is unclear. Germline V gene data show CDR1 as MNHEY and CDR2 as SMNVEV (reference sequence). The CDR3 extends over 17 amino acids. Trimming took off 6 bases at V and 4 bases at J, with 24 bases between the two ends.

The rearrangement links TRBV6-5 to TRBJ1-2; no definite D call. CDR3 size: 15 residues. V dropped 4 bases and J dropped 1 base, with 13 bases sitting between them. The germline gives CDR1 MNHEY, CDR2 SVGAGI. CDR3 bases: TGTGCCAGCAGTTCTGTTACGGCGGGTAACTATGGCTACACCTTC. Translated, it gives CASSSVTAGNYGYTF.

V usage is TRBV7-9 and J usage is TRBJ1-2, with D tentatively TRBD1 (5 bases). The CDR3 consists of 15 residues. V was clipped by 1 base and J by 0 bases, with 9 bases between them. Germline CDR1 SEHNR, CDR2 FQNEAQ (reference sequence). CDR3 protein: CASSLVGAANYGYTF. The DNA of the CDR3 is TGTGCCAGCAGCTTAGTTGGGGCGGCTAACTATGGCTACACCTTC. The full variable domain, its missing parts supplied by reference TRBV7-9 and TRBJ1-2, is DTGVSQNPRHKITKRGQNVTFRCDPISEHNRLYWYRQTLGQGPEFLTYFQNEAQLEKSRLLSDRFSAERPKGSFSTLEIQRTEQGDSAMYLCASSLVGAANYGYTFGSGTRLTVV.

In its sample, this clone was seen a few times. This chain links TRBV5-8 with TRBJ1-6; no reliable D call. The CDR3 has 14 residues. V gave up 9 bases and J gave up 7 bases, with 17 bases separating them. Per the germline V gene, CDR1 is SGHTS and CDR2 is YDEGEE. Here the CDR3 reads CATHGGSLNSPLHF. CDR3 DNA sequence: TGTGCCACCCACGGAGGCAGTCTAAATTCACCCCTCCACTTT.

For the CDR3, the DNA is TGTGCCAGCAGCTTAAGCGATACGCAGTATTTT. Amino acid sequence: CASSLSDTQYF. V and J are TRBV7-6 and TRBJ2-3; D call uncertain. The length of the CDR3 is 11 residues. V shed 2 bases and J shed 6 bases, with 3 bases lying between them. Looked up from germline, CDR1 is SGHVS and CDR2 is FNYEAQ.

The V gene is TRBV3-1 (or the pseudogene TRBV3-2), the J gene TRBJ2-2; a possible D gene is TRBD2 (5 bases). Trimming stripped 4 bases from V and 6 bases from J, with 9 bases between. In germline, CDR1 is LGHDT, CDR2 YNNKEL (reference sequence). The CDR3 contains 13 residues. This CDR3 reads CASSRTLSGELFF. The CDR3 coding sequence is TGTGCCAGCAGCCGGACTTTGTCCGGGGAGCTGTTTTTT.

V is TRBV11-3 and J is TRBJ1-2; D is unresolved. V dropped 1 base and J dropped 6 bases, with 9 bases sitting between them. The CDR3 length is 13 residues. CDR1 SGHNT and CDR2 YENEEA come from the germline V gene. Here the CDR3 reads CASSLAEYNGYTF. For the CDR3, the DNA is TGTGCCAGCAGCTTAGCCGAATACAATGGCTACACCTTC. Full variable domain (remainder filled in from reference TRBV11-3 and TRBJ1-2): EAGVVQSPRYKIIEKKQPVAFWCNPISGHNTLYWYLQNLGQGPELLIRYENEEAVDDSQLPKDRFSAERLKGVDSTLKIQPAELGDSAVYLCASSLAEYNGYTFGSGTRLTVV.

V usage is TRBV7-6 and J usage is TRBJ2-2; 8 bases map to TRBD1. V gave up 5 bases and J gave up 3 bases; unmatched junction bases: 8. Germline V gene data show CDR1 as SGHVS and CDR2 as FNYEAQ. The CDR3 runs to 16 residues. The CDR3 is CASSKRTGPDTGELFF. The CDR3 DNA is TGTGCCAGCAGCAAACGGACAGGGCCGGACACCGGGGAGCTGTTTTTT.

V and J are TRBV10-3 and TRBJ1-1; no clear D. V lost 5 bases and J 3 bases, leaving 13 bases between the germline ends. This CDR3 comprises 14 residues. From germline, CDR1 is ENHRY and CDR2 SYGVKD. The CDR3 reads CAISPPGGYTEAFF. The CDR3 region has the DNA TGTGCCATCAGTCCACCCGGAGGGTACACTGAAGCTTTCTTT.

The V call is TRBV5-1, the J call TRBJ2-1; maybe TRBD2 (6 bases). This CDR3 spans 15 amino acids. CDR1 is SGHRS, CDR2 YFSETQ, per germline. The V end was cut by 2 bases, the J end by 7 bases, with 16 bases between. The CDR3 loop reads CASSFAGYETNEQFF. CDR3 bases: TGCGCCAGCAGCTTCGCGGGATACGAGACGAATGAGCAGTTCTTC.

The chain recombines TRBV7-9 with TRBJ2-7, with D perhaps matching TRBD1 (5 bases). There are 14 residues in the CDR3. Trimming removed 1 base from V and 6 bases from J, with 13 bases in between. Per germline, CDR1 SEHNR and CDR2 FQNEAQ (reference sequence). The CDR3 protein is CASSLGAGMSEQYF. The CDR3 DNA reads as TGTGCCAGCAGCTTAGGTGCAGGGATGAGCGAGCAGTACTTC.

The chain joins TRBV7-6 to TRBJ2-5; TRBD2 might be the D (6 bases). The CDR3 loop spans 13 amino acids. Germline CDR1 and CDR2: SGHVS and FNYEAQ. With 5 bases removed from V and 5 bases from J, the gap between germline ends came to 12 bases. The CDR3 region has the DNA TGTGCCAGCAGCCGGGACTTCCCCGAGACCCAGTACTTC. Translation gives CASSRDFPETQYF.

This rearrangement joins TRBV6-5 to TRBJ1-1; D uncertain. Germline assignment: CDR1 MNHEY and CDR2 SVGAGI. CDR3 length: 15 amino acids. The V end lost 2 bases, the J end lost 0 bases, and 10 bases lay between the germline ends. The DNA for the CDR3 is TGTGCCAGCAGTTACGCCGCGGGGATGAACACTGAAGCTTTCTTT. As protein: CASSYAAGMNTEAFF.

The chain couples TRBV5-6 to TRBJ2-7; D gene unclear. Germline V lookup: CDR1 SGHDT, CDR2 YYEEEE. Trimming took off 4 bases at V and 2 bases at J, with 13 bases between the two ends. The CDR3 length is 14 residues. This CDR3 reads CASSAGARAYEQYF. Here the CDR3 DNA reads TGTGCCAGCAGCGCCGGAGCCAGAGCCTACGAGCAGTACTTC.